These 20 T cell receptor beta chains were all obtained from the same sample, sequenced in a study of blood T cells in healthy people across ages. A second roughly 6 to 12 cycle PCR used barcoded and J-beta primers. Each CDR3 protein gets one entry after TCRdb re-called the 5' RACE reads with MiXCR. The table has about 1.5 million distinct CDR3 sequences, 42% seen once. The sample taken for sequencing was blood. These TCRs come from a woman in her late teens or twenties in good health.

This clonotype appeared many times. This chain connects TRBV29-1 to TRBJ2-1; D gene uncertain. Trimming left V 0 bases short and J 13 bases short, with 7 bases between. In germline, CDR1 is SQVTM, CDR2 ANQGSEA. The CDR3 covers 10 residues. Here the CDR3 reads CSVEDFIQFF. CDR3 in DNA: TGCAGCGTTGAAGACTTTATCCAGTTCTTC.

The chain has TRBV6-2 or TRBV6-3 and TRBJ2-7; TRBD2 matches at 14 bases. Trimming took 6 bases from V and 0 from J; bases not matched to a gene: 4. Germline V gene data show CDR1 as MNHEY and CDR2 as SVGEGT. The CDR3 totals 16 residues. CDR3 DNA: TGTGCCAGCAGGCAGACTAGCGGGAGGGTCTCCTACGAGCAGTACTTC. It codes for CASRQTSGRVSYEQYF.

This chain connects TRBV7-2 to TRBJ2-1, with 11 bases matching TRBD2. CDR1 and CDR2 from the germline V gene are SGHTA and FQGNSA. This CDR3 is built from 16 residues. Trimming took 5 bases from V and 6 from J; bases not matched to a gene: 9. CDR3 bases: TGTGCCAGCAGCCACGGGACTAGCGGACCCGTCAATGAGCAGTTCTTC. As protein: CASSHGTSGPVNEQFF. The full variable domain, its missing parts supplied by reference TRBV7-2 and TRBJ2-1, is GAGVSQSPSNKVTEKGKDVELRCDPISGHTALYWYRQSLGQGLEFLIYFQGNSAPDKSGLPSDRFSAERTGGSVSTLTIQRTQQEDSAVYLCASSHGTSGPVNEQFFGPGTRLTVL.

This clonotype has only a few counts. The chain uses TRBV15 and TRBJ2-7, with unresolved D. Matching the DNA end better, TRBJ2-5 makes the J call doubtful. Germline V gene lookup returns CDR1 LNHNV and CDR2 YYDKDF (reference sequence). The CDR3 loop spans 14 amino acids. The CDR3 sequence is CATSRDQAQETQYF. CDR3 bases: TGTGCCACCAGCAGAGATCAAGCACAAGAGACCCAGTACTTC.

The chain has TRBV15 and TRBJ1-1, with TRBD1 as a possible D gene (6 bases). Germline V gives CDR1 LNHNV, CDR2 YYDKDF (reference sequence). Trimming removed 5 bases at V and 1 base at J, with 14 bases between. This CDR3 is built from 15 residues. CDR3 loop: CATSLRDTANTEAFF. The CDR3 DNA reads as TGTGCCACCAGCCTAAGGGACACGGCGAACACTGAAGCTTTCTTT.

The chain has TRBV20-1 and TRBJ2-1, with D unclear. V shed 3 bases and J shed 0 bases, with 12 bases lying between them. CDR1 and CDR2 from the germline V gene are DFQATT and SNEGSKA (reference sequence). The CDR3 covers 15 residues. For the CDR3, the DNA is TGCAGTGCTAGGACCCTGGGCGTCTCCTACAATGAGCAGTTCTTC. It is translated as CSARTLGVSYNEQFF.

The table lists this clonotype with a few counts. This chain joins TRBV20-1 and TRBJ2-5, with D perhaps matching TRBD2 (7 bases). This CDR3 is 15 amino acids long. From germline, CDR1 is DFQATT and CDR2 SNEGSKA (reference sequence). Trimming pared 0 bases from V and 5 bases from J, leaving 16 bases between. This chain's CDR3 is CSARDIAGAGETQYF. The CDR3, as DNA: TGCAGTGCTAGAGATATCGCGGGGGCGGGGGAGACCCAGTACTTC.

This clonotype was seen more than once but under ten times. The chain uses TRBV15 and TRBJ2-7; no firm D call. The ends were cut back, 2 bases at V and 3 bases at J, with 14 bases in the middle. The CDR3 spans 15 residues. Germline-derived CDR1 and CDR2 are LNHNV and YYDKDF (reference sequence). The CDR3 region is CATSRKVGVRYEQYF. The DNA of the CDR3 is TGTGCCACCAGCAGAAAGGTTGGAGTACGCTACGAGCAGTACTTC.

Worth noting for this clonotype: An end of the junction differs from the germline gene, which may be a read error. The V and J genes are TRBV10-3 and TRBJ1-1; the D gene is possibly TRBD1 (5 bases). Germline CDR1 reads ENHRY; CDR2 reads SYGVKD. This CDR3 comprises 15 residues. The CDR3 nucleotides read TGTGCCATCAGACCCGAGACAGTGATGAACACTGGAGCTTTCTTT. Protein product: CAIRPETVMNTGAFF.

V and J are TRBV12-3 or TRBV12-4 and TRBJ2-5, with 9 nucleotides matching TRBD1. TRBJ2-1 matches the DNA end more closely, so the J call is doubtful. The CDR3 sequence is 15 residues long. The CDR3 DNA reads as TGTGCCAGCAGTGGGACAGGGCTGATCCAGGGGACCCAGTTCTTC. This encodes CASSGTGLIQGTQFF.

This clonotype came up a few times. The rearrangement joins TRBV6-2 or TRBV6-3 to TRBJ1-3; D uncertain. The CDR3 runs to 15 residues. CDR1 MNHEY and CDR2 SVGEGT come from the germline V gene. V was trimmed by 5 bases and J by 2 bases, leaving 13 bases between them. CDR3 protein: CASSPGPNPGNTIYF. The CDR3 coding sequence is TGTGCCAGCAGTCCCGGGCCAAACCCTGGAAACACCATATATTTT.

J is TRBJ2-1 and V is TRBV20-1, with D possibly matching TRBD2 (5 bases). This CDR3 has 14 residues. Trimming left V 0 bases short and J 4 bases short, with 10 bases between. The germline CDR1 and CDR2 sequences are DFQATT and SNEGSKA (reference sequence). CDR3 nucleotides: TGCAGTGCTAGAGAGGGAGCCGCGTACAATGAGCAGTTCTTC. Translated, it gives CSAREGAAYNEQFF.

This rearrangement joins TRBV12-3 or TRBV12-4 to TRBJ2-5, with D perhaps matching TRBD1 (6 bases). This CDR3 spans 17 amino acids. Trimming cost V 2 bases and J 4 bases, with 20 bases left between them. The CDR3 loop is CASSLSQMGAPGETQYF. The CDR3 DNA follows: TGTGCCAGCAGTTTATCTCAAATGGGGGCCCCAGGAGAGACCCAGTACTTC.

V and J are TRBV18 and TRBJ2-3, with D tentatively TRBD1 or TRBD2 (5 bases each). The CDR3 is 15 amino acids. Germline-derived CDR1 and CDR2 are KGHSH and LQKENI. Trimming pared 0 bases from V and 6 bases from J, leaving 13 bases between. In DNA, the CDR3 is TGTGCCAGCTCACCACCGAGGGCCGGGGCGGATACGCAGTATTTT. It specifies CASSPPRAGADTQYF.

The rearrangement links TRBV6-7 to TRBJ2-2; D is tentatively TRBD1 or TRBD2 (5 bases each). TRBV6-7 qualifies as an ORF whose function is uncertain. The CDR3 loop spans 20 amino acids. V lost 0 bases and J 0 bases, leaving 20 bases between the germline ends. DNA of the CDR3: TGTGCCAGCAGTTACTCGATATTAGCCGAGGGGCTGACGAACACCGGGGAGCTGTTTTTT. Translated: CASSYSILAEGLTNTGELFF.

The genes are TRBV6-5 and TRBJ2-7; D perhaps matches TRBD2 (6 bases). The CDR3 is 15 amino acids. The germline CDR1 and CDR2 sequences are MNHEY and SVGAGI. The V end lost 1 base, the J end lost 1 base, and 11 bases lay between the germline ends. The CDR3 DNA sequence: TGTGCCAGCAGTTACTACCCGGGGGATTCCTACGAGCAGTACTTC. Encoded protein: CASSYYPGDSYEQYF.

This clonotype is a singleton in its sample. The chain is built from TRBV18 and TRBJ2-7; tentative D call: TRBD1 (5 bases). CDR3 length: 14 amino acids. V lost 3 bases to trimming and J lost 5 bases, with 14 bases between them. From germline, CDR1 is KGHSH and CDR2 LQKENI. Here the CDR3 reads CASSPPIGVNEQYF. Here the CDR3 DNA reads TGTGCCAGCTCACCCCCTATAGGGGTGAACGAGCAGTACTTC.

This chain joins TRBV20-1 and TRBJ1-1, with no clear D. Trimming removed 0 bases from V and 6 bases from J, with 14 bases in between. There are 14 residues in the CDR3. Germline V CDR1 and CDR2: DFQATT, SNEGSKA (reference sequence). The CDR3 loop reads CSARDRLGQSEAFF. The DNA of the CDR3 is TGCAGTGCTAGAGATCGGTTAGGGCAGTCTGAAGCTTTCTTT.

This clonotype has just a few counts. In DNA form, the CDR3 reads TGCAGCGTTGAAGATGACAGGAAATACGAGCAGTACTTC. It encodes CSVEDDRKYEQYF. This sequence joins TRBV29-1 and TRBJ2-7; tentative D call: TRBD1 (6 bases). The germline V and J ends were trimmed by 0 bases and 4 bases, with 10 bases remaining between them. Germline-derived CDR1 and CDR2 are SQVTM and ANQGSEA. The CDR3 loop spans 13 amino acids.

The chain employs TRBV9 and TRBJ1-2, with D unresolved. V was pared by 3 bases and J by 2 bases, with 26 bases between. CDR3 length equals 19 residues. In germline, CDR1 is SGDLS, CDR2 YYNGEE. DNA for the CDR3: TGTGCCAGCAGCGGGGTCACCGGACGGCGGAACTTAGGAAACTATGGCTACACCTTC. Protein product: CASSGVTGRRNLGNYGYTF.